This T cell receptor (beta chain) was identified during a study of T cell responses to AZD1222 COVID-19 vaccine. Profiled with immunoSEQ multiplex PCR; TCRdb holds only in-frame clones, not every one. The data show some 100,000 clones, over 75% seen once. The germline V gene has CDR1 ENHRY and CDR2 SYGVKD. V lost 6 bases and J lost 5, with 14 bases in between. The CDR3 is 14 amino acids. This clone was observed a single time. This clonotype was obtained from an adult in good health. This chain connects TRBV10-3 to TRBJ2-1; TRBD1 is a possible D gene (6 bases). This material consisted of peripheral blood, taken on day 0 of AZD1222 vaccination. CDR3 sequence: CAIRVGGADNEQFF. The CDR3 coding sequence is TGTGCCATCAGGGTAGGGGGTGCCGACAATGAGCAGTTCTTC.